These 27 T cell receptor beta chains share one sample of origin, sequenced in a study of cytomegalovirus exposure and HLA in healthy donors (dated by TCRdb to 2017 to 2019). The protocol used for the library was the immunoSEQ multiplex PCR assay. For the multiplex PCR, a mixture combining 60 forward primers for TCR Vbeta segments and 13 reverse primers for TCR Jbeta segments was used. Imported from immuneACCESS, the table was reduced by TCRdb to in-frame sequences with V and J called. These copies leave out some clones; in studies compared against another copy, an unresolved V gene accounts for under half, and the cause of the remainder is not known. The sample table lists approximately 140,000 clones, about 60% of them with a count of one. The ten most abundant clones make up around 7.1% of the sample. The sample was PBMCs. These receptors originate from a woman aged 55-69 years in good health and CMV-seropositive.

This clone was seen a few times. The chain joins TRBV5-1 to TRBJ1-3; 9 positions agree with TRBD1. Germline CDR1 and CDR2: SGHRS and YFSETQ. V lost 5 bases and J lost 8; bases outside the gene matches: 5. The CDR3 length is 13 residues. The chain's CDR3 is CASSRDRGYTIYF. Written as DNA, the CDR3 is TGCGCCAGCAGTCGAGACAGGGGGTACACCATATATTTT.

This clone appeared a few times. The V gene is TRBV29-1, the J gene TRBJ1-1; TRBD1 aligns across 10 bases. This CDR3 contains 14 residues. The trim removed 7 bases at V and 4 bases at J, leaving 9 bases unmatched. Germline CDR1 and CDR2: SQVTM and ANQGSEA. This CDR3 is CSGFSGTGATEAFF. The CDR3 nucleotides are TGCAGCGGATTTAGCGGGACAGGGGCCACTGAAGCTTTCTTT.

The chain uses TRBV7-2 and TRBJ2-5; 7 bases map to TRBD2. Germline values: CDR1 SGHTA, CDR2 FQGNSA. Germline trimming cut 0 bases from V and 5 bases from J; bases unmatched to any gene: 12. CDR3 length: 17 amino acids. The CDR3: CASSLARVGGGVETQYF. The CDR3 DNA follows: TGTGCCAGCAGCTTAGCGCGGGTCGGGGGAGGGGTGGAGACCCAGTACTTC.

The rearrangement links TRBV14 to TRBJ2-7; TRBD2 agrees at 10 bases. Looked up from germline, CDR1 is SGHDN and CDR2 is FVKESK. With V trimmed by 6 bases and J by 6 bases, 14 bases remained unmatched. This CDR3 is 16 amino acids long. The CDR3 nucleotides are TGTGCCAGCAGTCAGAACATCGCTAGCGGGAGCGTCGAGCAGTACTTC. This codes for CASSQNIASGSVEQYF.

The V call is TRBV6-4, the J call TRBJ1-1; D gene unclear. Germline assignment: CDR1 MRHNA and CDR2 SNTAGT. Deletions cut 4 bases from V and 1 base from J, with 10 bases between. The CDR3 covers 14 residues. In DNA form, the CDR3 reads TGTGCCAGCAGTGTTCAGGCGGGGAACACTGAAGCTTTCTTT. Translated, it gives CASSVQAGNTEAFF.

The chain joins TRBV9 to TRBJ2-2; 10 bases line up with TRBD2. Germline trimming cut 3 bases from V and 7 bases from J; bases unmatched to any gene: 6. From germline, CDR1 is SGDLS and CDR2 YYNGEE. The CDR3 spans 15 residues. DNA for the CDR3: TGTGCCAGCAGCGGACGGACTAGCGGCTACGGGGAGCTGTTTTTT. Its translation: CASSGRTSGYGELFF.

This chain uses TRBV6-5 with TRBJ2-2; D might be TRBD2 (5 bases). Germline V gives CDR1 MNHEY, CDR2 SVGAGI. The CDR3 consists of 13 residues. V was clipped by 5 bases and J by 6 bases, with 10 bases between them. CDR3 loop: CASSGRRPGELFF. CDR3 nucleotides: TGTGCCAGCAGTGGACGGAGGCCCGGGGAGCTGTTTTTT.

The rearrangement joins TRBV4-1 to TRBJ2-5; 9 bases fit TRBD2. Trimming removed 1 base from V and 5 bases from J; junction bases left unmatched: 14. The germline CDR1 and CDR2 sequences are MGHRA and YSYEKL. The CDR3 runs to 18 residues. CDR3 in DNA: TGCGCCAGCAGCCAAGTGCAGACTAGCGGCGCCCCGGGGGAGACCCAGTACTTC. Translating gives CASSQVQTSGAPGETQYF.

The chain recombines TRBV5-1 with TRBJ1-5; D call uncertain. Deletions cut 3 bases from V and 0 bases from J, with 7 bases between. This CDR3 is 14 amino acids long. Looked up from germline, CDR1 is SGHRS and CDR2 is YFSETQ. In nucleotides, the CDR3 is TGCGCCAGCAGCTCAGGTGATAGCAATCAGCCCCAGCATTTT. Protein product: CASSSGDSNQPQHF. Supplemented by reference TRBV5-1 and TRBJ1-5, the full variable domain reads KAGVTQTPRYLIKTRGQQVTLSCSPISGHRSVSWYQQTPGQGLQFLFEYFSETQRNKGNFPGRFSGRQFSNSRSEMNVSTLELGDSALYLCASSSGDSNQPQHFGDGTRLSIL.

This chain uses TRBV11-3 with TRBJ2-3; 8 bases line up with TRBD2. CDR1 and CDR2 from the germline V gene are SGHNT and YENEEA. The trim removed 1 base at V and 4 bases at J, leaving 4 bases unmatched. This CDR3 spans 15 amino acids. The CDR3 coding sequence is TGTGCCAGCAGCTTAGGAAGCGGGAGCTCAGATACGCAGTATTTT. As protein: CASSLGSGSSDTQYF.

This clone was recorded a few times. The chain employs TRBV9 and TRBJ1-1; 7 nucleotides match TRBD1. CDR1 SGDLS and CDR2 YYNGEE come from the germline V gene. The length of the CDR3 is 13 residues. Unmatched junction bases numbered 4, after V lost 4 bases and J lost 4 bases. Here the CDR3 reads CASSSSGGTEAFF. The CDR3 DNA reads as TGTGCCAGCAGCTCATCAGGGGGCACTGAAGCTTTCTTT.

The chain uses TRBV5-4 and TRBJ1-1; D unclear. Germline-derived CDR1 and CDR2 are SGHNT and YYREEE (reference sequence). Between the trimmed V and J ends, which lost 0 bases and 0 bases, there was a span of 9 bases. CDR3 size: 15 residues. The CDR3 coding sequence is TGTGCCAGCAGCTTGGAGGCAGGATTGAACACTGAAGCTTTCTTT. Residues: CASSLEAGLNTEAFF.

This clone was observed a handful of times. The V and J genes are TRBV29-1 and TRBJ2-3; 11 bases are shared with TRBD2. CDR1 is SQVTM and CDR2 is ANQGSEA in the germline V gene. Trimming took 5 bases from V and 3 from J; bases not matched to a gene: 7. The CDR3 runs to 15 residues. DNA for the CDR3: TGCAGCGTTTCGTTTACTAGCGGGAGAACAGATACGCAGTATTTT. Amino acid sequence: CSVSFTSGRTDTQYF.

This clone is medium-sized (0.01 to 0.1%) by share. The chain is built from TRBV6-5 and TRBJ1-1, with D possibly TRBD1 on 5 matching bases. The V and J ends lost 6 bases and 4 bases respectively, with 12 bases between them. This CDR3 spans 13 amino acids. Per the germline V gene, CDR1 is MNHEY and CDR2 is SVGAGI. The CDR3 region has the DNA TGTGCCAGCAGGCCCGGGGGGGGCACTGAAGCTTTCTTT. Translating it yields CASRPGGGTEAFF.

The CDR3 protein is CASSLSAPSYEQYF. CDR3 nucleotides: TGTGCCAGCAGTTTATCGGCCCCCTCCTACGAGCAGTACTTC. The chain carries TRBV27 and TRBJ2-7, with unresolved D. CDR1 MNHEY and CDR2 SMNVEV come from the germline V gene (reference sequence). The CDR3 has 14 residues. V lost 0 bases and J 0 bases, leaving 6 bases between the germline ends.

This clone was picked up a small number of times. The chain recombines TRBV27 with TRBJ2-1; 9 bases align to TRBD2. The trim removed 5 bases at V and 3 bases at J, leaving 5 bases unmatched. The CDR3 runs to 15 residues. Germline CDR1 MNHEY, CDR2 SMNVEV (reference sequence). The CDR3 sequence is CASSVSSGNYNEQFF. The CDR3 region has the DNA TGTGCCAGCAGTGTTTCTAGCGGGAACTACAATGAGCAGTTCTTC.

Concerning this clone: Additional DNA sequences in this sample encode the identical CDR3. The chain has TRBV6-5 and TRBJ2-1, with D possibly matching TRBD2 (7 bases). Trimming pared 8 bases from V and 0 bases from J, leaving 14 bases between. There are 15 residues in the CDR3. CDR1 is MNHEY and CDR2 is SVGAGI in the germline V gene. The CDR3 loop is CASWEGGASYNEQFF. CDR3 bases: TGTGCCAGCTGGGAGGGGGGCGCCTCCTACAATGAGCAGTTCTTC.

This rearrangement joins TRBV7-9 to TRBJ2-1; 10 positions agree with TRBD2. Trimming took 6 bases from V and 4 from J; bases not matched to a gene: 3. The CDR3 runs 14 residues. Germline values: CDR1 SEHNR, CDR2 FQNEAQ (reference sequence). CDR3 protein: CASRGSGGYNEQFF. As DNA, the CDR3 is TGTGCCAGCAGGGGTAGCGGGGGGTACAATGAGCAGTTCTTC.

The chain carries TRBV18 and TRBJ2-5; D gene unclear. V dropped 0 bases and J dropped 5 bases, with 4 bases sitting between them. CDR3 size: 12 residues. In germline, CDR1 is KGHSH, CDR2 LQKENI. The DNA for the CDR3 is TGTGCCAGCTCACCACCGGCCGAGACCCAGTACTTC. It is translated as CASSPPAETQYF.

This chain links TRBV7-3 with TRBJ2-1; TRBD2 aligns across 13 bases. Germline V gene lookup returns CDR1 SGHTA and CDR2 FQGTGA. This CDR3 is built from 18 residues. The J segment lost 3 bases and the V segment lost 5 bases, leaving 10 bases of the junction unmatched. CDR3 loop: CASSAPPGTSGIYNEQFF. CDR3 DNA sequence: TGTGCCAGCAGCGCACCCCCGGGGACTAGCGGGATCTACAATGAGCAGTTCTTC. The entire variable domain, with the rest obtained from reference TRBV7-3 and TRBJ2-1, is as follows: GAGVSQTPSNKVTEKGKYVELRCDPISGHTALYWYRQSLGQGPEFLIYFQGTGAADDSGLPNDRFFAVRPEGSVSTLKIQRTERGDSAVYLCASSAPPGTSGIYNEQFFGPGTRLTVL.

This clone was seen a few times. This chain connects TRBV2 to TRBJ2-5; 10 bases agree with TRBD2. Per germline, CDR1 SNHLY and CDR2 FYNNEI. This CDR3 contains 13 residues. The trim removed 5 bases at V and 7 bases at J, leaving 4 bases unmatched. The CDR3 DNA reads as TGTGCCAGCAGTAGCGGGACTAGCGCGACCCAGTACTTC. Translating it yields CASSSGTSATQYF.

The J gene is TRBJ2-7, the V gene TRBV30, with TRBD1 matching 9 bases. Germline lookup yields CDR1 GTSNPN and CDR2 SVGIG (reference sequence). CDR3 length: 14 residues. V gave up 0 bases and J gave up 4 bases; unmatched junction bases: 4. CDR3 in amino acids: CAWSVPTGGYEQYF. The CDR3 DNA is TGTGCCTGGAGTGTACCGACAGGGGGGTACGAGCAGTACTTC.

The DNA of the CDR3 is TGTGCCAGCAGGCTACAGGGTGCTGGGGCCAACGTCCTGACTTTC. Translated: CASRLQGAGANVLTF. The chain links TRBV28 to TRBJ2-6; tentative D call: TRBD1 (6 bases). CDR1 is MDHEN and CDR2 is SYDVKM in the germline V gene. The CDR3 contains 15 residues. The ends were cut back, 6 bases at V and 2 bases at J, with 11 bases in the middle.

Only a few counts were recorded for this clone. The chain is built from TRBV5-5 and TRBJ1-3, with unresolved D. The CDR3 totals 16 residues. CDR1 and CDR2 from the germline V gene are SGHKS and YYEKEE (reference sequence). The V end was cut by 1 base, the J end by 1 base, with 12 bases between. The CDR3: CASSLPDLISGNTIYF. The CDR3 DNA follows: TGTGCCAGCAGCTTGCCCGACTTGATTTCTGGAAACACCATATATTTT.

The count of this clone is one. The CDR3 region has the DNA TGTGCCAGCAGTCAGCCAGGAACTTCACCCCTCCACTTT. Translated, it gives CASSQPGTSPLHF. This sequence joins TRBV28 and TRBJ1-6; D remains unclear. Trimming took 5 bases from V and 9 from J, leaving 11 bases between them. This CDR3 has 13 residues. Germline V gives CDR1 MDHEN, CDR2 SYDVKM.

The genes are TRBV5-1 and TRBJ1-3; 9 bases line up with TRBD1. CDR1 is SGHRS, CDR2 YFSETQ, per germline. V lost 0 bases to trimming and J lost 4 bases; unmatched junction nucleotides: 2. There are 15 residues in the CDR3. CDR3 protein: CASSLATGGGNTIYF. CDR3 bases: TGCGCCAGCAGCTTGGCTACAGGGGGCGGAAACACCATATATTTT.

The rearrangement links TRBV7-9 to TRBJ2-1, with D unclear. CDR1 is SEHNR and CDR2 is FQNEAQ in the germline V gene (reference sequence). Trimming took off 1 base at V and 8 bases at J, with 6 bases between the two ends. The CDR3 covers 12 residues. The CDR3 DNA sequence: TGTGCCAGCAGCTTAGGCCGGGATGAGCAGTTCTTC. It encodes CASSLGRDEQFF.